This T cell receptor (beta chain) is from a study of coeliac disease. Sequenced by immunoSEQ multiplex PCR; TCRdb stores in-frame clones only, minus some. The data hold 1,100 or so clones, with 58% observed a single time. Worth noting for this clone: The antigen is unknown.

Study-level findings and limits: Most TRB amino acid sequences occurred in only one sample. Lamina propria and intraepithelial cell fractions may contain each other's cells. According to the authors, this method cannot detect gliadin-specific T cells in an unbiased way.

The CDR3 is made up of 14 amino acids. V shed 10 bases and J shed 1 base, with 15 bases lying between them. Looked up from germline, CDR1 is ENHRY and CDR2 is SYGVKD. This chain joins TRBV10-3 and TRBJ2-3; D may be TRBD1 (5 bases). What was sequenced was intraepithelial lymphocytes from the gut. This TCR was recovered from a man aged 65 to 79 without celiac disease. CDR3 protein: CATKQEIGTDTQYF. CDR3 DNA sequence: TGTGCCACAAAACAGGAAATTGGCACAGATACGCAGTATTTT.